Each of the 18 T cell receptor beta chains below was sequenced from the same sample in a study of identical twins. TCRdb recomputed calls from the 5' RACE reads with MiXCR, one row per CDR3 protein. The sample includes hundreds of thousands of distinct CDR3 sequences, around an eighth of them seen just once. These data are also associated with another study on yellow fever vaccine responses in identical twins.

Specimen: PBMCs. Source of these receptors: a woman aged 18-29 years in good health.

The chain recombines TRBV6-4 with TRBJ2-1; D is unresolved. This CDR3 contains 16 residues. V lost 4 bases and J lost 0, with 13 bases in between. Looked up from germline, CDR1 is MRHNA and CDR2 is SNTAGT. CDR3 region: CASSGRSPSSYNEQFF. CDR3 coding DNA: TGTGCCAGCAGTGGCCGCAGCCCGAGCTCCTACAATGAGCAGTTCTTC.

The DNA for the CDR3 is TGTGCCAGCCGACTAGCGGGGCTCTACGAGCAGTACTTC. It specifies CASRLAGLYEQYF. This chain uses TRBV27 with TRBJ2-7; 11 positions match TRBD2. The CDR3 extends over 13 amino acids. Per germline, CDR1 MNHEY and CDR2 SMNVEV (reference sequence). J gave up 3 bases and V 8 bases, and 3 bases lay outside the gene matches.

This clonotype has only a few counts. This chain uses TRBV9 with TRBJ2-1; D not certain. Germline CDR1 is SGDLS and CDR2 is YYNGEE. V was trimmed by 3 bases and J by 0 bases, leaving 7 bases between them. The CDR3 is 14 residues long. CDR3 DNA sequence: TGTGCCAGCAGCGCGAGAGCCTCCTACAATGAGCAGTTCTTC. This sequence encodes CASSARASYNEQFF.

The gene calls are TRBV24-1 and TRBJ1-5; weak D call: TRBD1 (6 bases). Germline CDR1 and CDR2: KGHDR and SFDVKD. This CDR3 contains 13 residues. Trimming stripped 7 bases from V and 6 bases from J, with 12 bases between. The CDR3 spells CATRGGRGQPQHF. The CDR3 DNA sequence: TGTGCCACCAGGGGGGGCAGGGGTCAGCCCCAGCATTTT.

This rearrangement joins TRBV15 to TRBJ2-3; the D is unclear. CDR3 size: 13 residues. Germline CDR1 reads LNHNV; CDR2 reads YYDKDF (reference sequence). V shed 5 bases and J shed 2 bases, with 8 bases lying between them. DNA for the CDR3: TGTGCCACCAGCCGAGTCGACACAGATACGCAGTATTTT. Protein sequence: CATSRVDTDTQYF.

The CDR3 nucleotides are TGTGCCAGTAGTCTGGGCTTTCAGGAAAACATTCAGTACTTC. Translation gives CASSLGFQENIQYF. The chain recombines TRBV19 with TRBJ2-4; no clear D gene. CDR1 is LNHDA and CDR2 is SQIVND in the germline V gene (reference sequence). This CDR3 has 14 amino acids. Trimming removed 5 bases from V and 5 bases from J, with 13 bases in between.

This clonotype was recorded many times. The chain uses TRBV9 and TRBJ1-2, with D possibly matching TRBD1 (6 bases). V lost 0 bases and J 6 bases, leaving 12 bases between the germline ends. This CDR3 region has 14 residues. Germline CDR1 and CDR2: SGDLS and YYNGEE. The chain's CDR3 is CASSVGSGGHGYTF. The CDR3 nucleotides are TGTGCCAGCAGCGTAGGATCCGGGGGCCATGGCTACACCTTC.

V usage is TRBV10-2 and J usage is TRBJ2-3, with TRBD2 identical over 9 bases. Germline V lookup: CDR1 WSHSY, CDR2 SAAADI. The CDR3 consists of 17 residues. V lost 1 base, J lost 2 bases, and 7 bases stayed unmatched. In DNA form, the CDR3 reads TGCGCCAGCAGTGAGTGGTTAGCGGGGGAGAACACAGATACGCAGTATTTT. It is translated as CASSEWLAGENTDTQYF.

This sequence joins TRBV20-1 and TRBJ2-3; 7 bases line up with TRBD2. V shed 0 bases and J 4 bases; nucleotides not matched to a gene: 13. There are 17 residues in the CDR3. Germline V gene sequence: CDR1 DFQATT, CDR2 SNEGSKA (reference sequence). CDR3 DNA sequence: TGCAGTGCTAGAGATCGGGAAGCGGGAAGAGTCTCAGATACGCAGTATTTT. Translating it yields CSARDREAGRVSDTQYF.

This clonotype was seen repeatedly, ten times or more. This rearrangement joins TRBV12-3 or TRBV12-4 to TRBJ2-7; TRBD2 is a possible D gene (6 bases). V gave up 7 bases and J gave up 1 base, with 8 bases separating them. The CDR3 runs 12 residues. The CDR3 spells CASKGLSYEQYF. The CDR3, as DNA: TGTGCCAGCAAAGGACTATCCTACGAGCAGTACTTC.

The V and J genes are TRBV29-1 and TRBJ2-4, with D possibly being TRBD1 (6 bases). The V end lost 7 bases, the J end lost 7 bases, and 20 bases lay between the germline ends. Germline loops: CDR1 SQVTM, CDR2 ANQGSEA. The CDR3 sequence is 14 residues long. This CDR3 is CSATDTGYRNIQYF. CDR3 nucleotides: TGCAGCGCAACCGATACAGGGTATAGGAACATTCAGTACTTC.

This clonotype was seen many times. This chain links TRBV12-3 or TRBV12-4 with TRBJ1-2; tentative D call: TRBD1 (6 bases). CDR3 length: 12 residues. V lost 6 bases and J lost 1, with 6 bases in between. The CDR3 protein is CASRQGNYGYTF. The CDR3 DNA reads TGTGCCAGCAGACAGGGTAACTATGGCTACACCTTC.

This clonotype was picked up a small number of times. The chain links TRBV10-3 to TRBJ1-1; no clear D. Germline-derived CDR1 and CDR2 are ENHRY and SYGVKD. CDR3 size: 12 residues. V lost 6 bases, J lost 0 bases, and 5 bases lay in between. DNA for the CDR3: TGTGCCATCAGCCGAATGAACACTGAAGCTTTCTTT. Residues: CAISRMNTEAFF.

This chain uses TRBV20-1 with TRBJ2-7, with 11 positions matching TRBD1. V lost 1 base and J lost 4; bases outside the gene matches: 3. CDR3 length: 14 amino acids. Germline assignment: CDR1 DFQATT and CDR2 SNEGSKA (reference sequence). CDR3 nucleotides: TGCAGTGCTAGAGGGACAGGGGGCCTTTACGAGCAGTACGTC. It encodes CSARGTGGLYEQYV.

The chain employs TRBV7-6 and TRBJ2-1; 7 nucleotides match TRBD2. The germline V gene has CDR1 SGHVS and CDR2 FNYEAQ. Trimming at V came to 2 bases and at J to 7 bases, leaving 8 bases not matched to a gene. The CDR3 spans 15 residues. DNA for the CDR3: TGTGCCAGCAGCTTATTTCTAGCGGCTGGAAATGAGCAGTTCTTC. It yields the protein CASSLFLAAGNEQFF.

This clonotype was detected only a few times. The rearrangement uses TRBV20-1 and TRBJ1-4; D call uncertain. The CDR3 spans 11 residues. Germline V gene data show CDR1 as DFQATT and CDR2 as SNEGSKA (reference sequence). Trimming removed 5 bases from V and 8 bases from J, with 9 bases in between. This CDR3 reads CSAGPGEKLFF. The CDR3 nucleotides read TGCAGTGCTGGACCCGGAGAAAAACTGTTTTTT.

This clonotype has a handful of counts. The genes are TRBV12-3 or TRBV12-4 and TRBJ2-3; 10 nucleotides match TRBD1. The CDR3 spans 15 residues. Trimming removed 7 bases from V and 6 bases from J; junction bases left unmatched: 10. CDR3 sequence (DNA): TGTGCCAGCATATGGACAGGGGGACCCTATGATACGCAGTATTTT. Its translation: CASIWTGGPYDTQYF.

V gene TRBV9 combines with J gene TRBJ1-3; the D is unclear. There are 14 residues in the CDR3. Germline CDR1 reads SGDLS; CDR2 reads YYNGEE. Trimming pared 0 bases from V and 4 bases from J, leaving 8 bases between. The CDR3 region has the DNA TGTGCCAGCAGCGTAGAACAACGAGGAAACACCATATATTTT. It yields the protein CASSVEQRGNTIYF.